This passage covers 4 T cell receptor beta chains from one sample sequenced in a study of CXCR3-negative and CXCR3-positive naive CD8 T cells. 5' RACE that incorporated UMI labels was used to prepare the TRB cDNA libraries. Following a re-call of the 5' RACE reads, TCRdb has one entry per CDR3 protein and lacks DNA. The table lists around 63,000 distinct CDR3 sequences, with approximately 4.4% in the top ten. General study results and limits: CXCR3-expressing naive cells carried TRB CDR3s more hydrophobic than those of CXCR3-negative naive cells.

These receptors' antigens are unknown. The sample was naive CXCR3+ CD8+ T cells from blood. Subset indicated: CD45RO-CCR7+CD27+CD95- naive CD8+ T cells expressing CXCR3 (TNR3+). These receptors came from a human donor in good health. Some clones in this sample may be carry-over from other donors' samples.

This chain links TRBV20-1 with TRBJ2-7; TCRdb calls TRBD1, which cannot be checked without DNA. The length of the CDR3 is 13 residues. Per germline, CDR1 DFQATT and CDR2 SNEGSKA (reference sequence). The CDR3 region is CSARWGQTYEQYF.

In terms of frequency, this clonotype is medium-sized. This chain uses TRBV11-3 with TRBJ2-5; TCRdb returns TRBD1, unconfirmable since there is no DNA. The CDR3 covers 16 residues. CDR1 and CDR2 from the germline V gene are SGHNT and YENEEA. The CDR3 region is CASSIRQGTQGETQYF.

V and J are TRBV29-1 and TRBJ2-5; TCRdb calls TRBD2, which cannot be checked without DNA. Per the germline V gene, CDR1 is SQVTM and CDR2 is ANQGSEA. This CDR3 region has 14 residues. CDR3 loop: CSVELAGGLETQYF. Full variable domain (rest looked up from reference TRBV29-1 and TRBJ2-5): SAVISQKPSRDICQRGTSLTIQCQVDSQVTMMFWYRQQPGQSLTLIATANQGSEATYESGFVIDKFPISRPNLTFSTLTVSNMSPEDSSIYLCSVELAGGLETQYFGPGTRLLVL.

The chain employs TRBV29-1 and TRBJ2-7; the TCRdb call, TRBD2, lacks DNA for checking. CDR1 and CDR2 from the germline V gene are SQVTM and ANQGSEA. This CDR3 is 15 amino acids long. CDR3 in amino acids: CSVEGGPVQAYEQYF.